Below, 30 T cell receptor beta chains from the same sample are listed, as sequenced in a study of monozygotic twins with cystic fibrosis. TCRdb's copy holds only in-frame clones and misses some; the assay was immunoSEQ multiplex PCR. The repertoire holds fewer than 25,000 clones, around nine tenths seen once, with over 1% in the top ten. The sequencing input was blood. These receptors originate from a young woman with cystic fibrosis.

The chain is built from TRBV28 and TRBJ2-7; 7 nucleotides line up with TRBD1. CDR3 size: 14 residues. Germline values: CDR1 MDHEN, CDR2 SYDVKM. The junction had 5 bases not matched to a gene; V was cut back by 4 bases and J by 2 bases. The CDR3 loop is CASSYSQGAYEQYF. CDR3 sequence (DNA): TGTGCCAGCAGTTACTCTCAGGGGGCCTACGAGCAGTACTTC.

This chain links TRBV7-8 with TRBJ1-2, with TRBD1 as a possible D gene (6 bases). The germline V and J ends were trimmed by 1 base and 6 bases, with 12 bases remaining between them. The germline CDR1 and CDR2 sequences are SGHVS and FQNEAQ. The CDR3 runs 14 residues. As DNA, the CDR3 is TGTGCCAGCAGCTTAGTCCGGGGGCTTAATGGCTACACCTTC. It translates to CASSLVRGLNGYTF.

In its sample, this clone was seen a few times. V is TRBV6-5 and J is TRBJ1-2; TRBD1 might be the D (6 bases). CDR1 MNHEY and CDR2 SVGAGI come from the germline V gene. V was clipped by 2 bases and J by 5 bases, with 15 bases between them. This CDR3 is 15 amino acids long. CDR3 in DNA: TGTGCCAGCAGTTACGGAACAGGGATTGGGTATGGCTACACCTTC. Residues: CASSYGTGIGYGYTF.

The chain is built from TRBV2 and TRBJ1-6; D not resolved. Germline V lookup: CDR1 SNHLY, CDR2 FYNNEI. CDR3 size: 14 residues. The V gene lost 5 bases and the J gene lost 3 bases, with 8 bases spanning the gap. CDR3 DNA sequence: TGTGCCAGCAGTAGGGAATTCTATAATTCACCCCTCCACTTT. This sequence encodes CASSREFYNSPLHF.

This chain joins TRBV7-8 and TRBJ2-3, with TRBD1 identical over 9 bases. Germline CDR1 reads SGHVS; CDR2 reads FQNEAQ. The J segment lost 4 bases and the V segment lost 5 bases, leaving 4 bases of the junction unmatched. This CDR3 region has 14 residues. In DNA, the CDR3 is TGTGCCAGCAGCGCAACAGGGGGCCCAGATACGCAGTATTTT. Translating it yields CASSATGGPDTQYF.

The V and J genes are TRBV6-4 and TRBJ2-5, with 10 bases fitting TRBD2. Germline V lookup: CDR1 MRHNA, CDR2 SNTAGT. This CDR3 is built from 15 residues. The junction had 8 bases not matched to a gene; V was cut back by 5 bases and J by 5 bases. DNA of the CDR3: TGTGCCAGCAGTTACAAAGCGGGGGGGCTGGAGACCCAGTACTTC. It yields the protein CASSYKAGGLETQYF.

This rearrangement joins TRBV2 to TRBJ2-2, with 7 bases that match TRBD1. After removal of 4 bases from V and 1 base from J, the junction contained 3 bases not matched to a gene. The CDR3 contains 15 residues. In germline, CDR1 is SNHLY, CDR2 FYNNEI. The CDR3 protein is CASSVRQGNTGELFF. In DNA, the CDR3 is TGTGCCAGCAGTGTTCGACAGGGGAACACCGGGGAGCTGTTTTTT.

This clone was observed a single time. This rearrangement joins TRBV10-3 to TRBJ2-1; possible D gene TRBD1, 6 bases. CDR3 length: 12 amino acids. V lost 10 bases and J lost 9, with 16 bases in between. CDR1 ENHRY and CDR2 SYGVKD come from the germline V gene. The CDR3 region has the DNA TGTGCCACCCGACAGGAAGGGAGTGAGCAGTTCTTC. Its protein is CATRQEGSEQFF.

This chain connects TRBV5-5 to TRBJ2-2; possibly TRBD1 or TRBD2 for D (6 bases each). Trimming removed 2 bases from V and 1 base from J, with 15 bases in between. The germline CDR1 and CDR2 sequences are SGHKS and YYEKEE (reference sequence). CDR3 length equals 17 residues. The CDR3: CASSFRGPSRNTGELFF. In nucleotides, the CDR3 is TGTGCCAGCAGCTTTCGGGGGCCCTCTCGGAACACCGGGGAGCTGTTTTTT.

The J gene is TRBJ2-5, the V gene TRBV5-1; tentative D call: TRBD2 (7 bases). Trimming left V 4 bases short and J 5 bases short, with 15 bases between. CDR1 is SGHRS, CDR2 YFSETQ, per germline. The CDR3 has 14 residues. The CDR3 DNA reads TGCGCCAGCAGCGCTAGCGGAGGGGGTGAGACCCAGTACTTC. This encodes CASSASGGGETQYF. Based on the CDR3 plus reference TRBV5-1 and TRBJ2-5, the full variable domain is KAGVTQTPRYLIKTRGQQVTLSCSPISGHRSVSWYQQTPGQGLQFLFEYFSETQRNKGNFPGRFSGRQFSNSRSEMNVSTLELGDSALYLCASSASGGGETQYFGPGTRLLVL.

J is TRBJ1-2 and V is TRBV27; D is unclear. Germline-derived CDR1 and CDR2 are MNHEY and SMNVEV (reference sequence). The germline V and J ends were trimmed by 2 bases and 5 bases, with 15 bases remaining between them. The CDR3 consists of 15 residues. The CDR3, as DNA: TGTGCCAGCAGTTTACGAGGGTTCGGCATATATGGCTACACCTTC. It encodes CASSLRGFGIYGYTF.

V is TRBV28 and J is TRBJ1-5; D perhaps matches TRBD1 (5 bases). CDR1 and CDR2 (germline): MDHEN, SYDVKM. This CDR3 region has 15 residues. V was clipped by 2 bases and J by 1 base, with 9 bases between them. CDR3 loop: CASSLGGVSNQPQHF. CDR3 in DNA: TGTGCCAGCAGTTTAGGGGGGGTGAGCAATCAGCCCCAGCATTTT. The full variable domain, in which reference TRBV28 and TRBJ1-5 provide the parts outside the CDR3, is DVKVTQSSRYLVKRTGEKVFLECVQDMDHENMFWYRQDPGLGLRLIYFSYDVKMKEKGDIPEGYSVSREKKERFSLILESASTNQTSMYLCASSLGGVSNQPQHFGDGTRLSIL.

The V and J genes are TRBV4-1 and TRBJ1-5; D is undetermined. Trimming stripped 0 bases from V and 6 bases from J, with 9 bases between. CDR1 and CDR2 from the germline V gene are MGHRA and YSYEKL. The CDR3 extends over 14 amino acids. The CDR3 DNA sequence: TGCGCCAGCAGCCAAGAGGTGCGGGTTCAGCCCCAGCATTTT. Amino acids: CASSQEVRVQPQHF.

The rearrangement joins TRBV2 to TRBJ2-1; TRBD1 or TRBD2 may be the D gene (5 bases each). V dropped 4 bases and J dropped 12 bases, with 13 bases sitting between them. The CDR3 consists of 12 residues. The germline CDR1 and CDR2 sequences are SNHLY and FYNNEI. CDR3 coding DNA: TGTGCCAGCAGTGGCGACGCGAGGGGGCAGTTCTTC. It is translated as CASSGDARGQFF.

This chain connects TRBV18 to TRBJ1-5; D is undetermined. This CDR3 comprises 14 residues. V shed 0 bases and J shed 9 bases, with 12 bases lying between them. Germline assignment: CDR1 KGHSH and CDR2 LQKENI. CDR3 DNA sequence: TGTGCCAGCTCACCACCGGCAGGCGGTGGGCCCCAGCATTTT. Its translation: CASSPPAGGGPQHF.

The rearrangement joins TRBV7-2 to TRBJ2-1; D is unclear. CDR3 length equals 15 residues. CDR1 is SGHTA and CDR2 is FQGNSA in the germline V gene. Trimming left V 2 bases short and J 7 bases short, with 15 bases between. CDR3 residues: CASSLRTEFANEQFF. CDR3 sequence (DNA): TGTGCCAGCAGCTTACGTACGGAGTTTGCAAATGAGCAGTTCTTC. The whole variable domain, remainder taken from reference TRBV7-2 and TRBJ2-1, is GAGVSQSPSNKVTEKGKDVELRCDPISGHTALYWYRQSLGQGLEFLIYFQGNSAPDKSGLPSDRFSAERTGGSVSTLTIQRTQQEDSAVYLCASSLRTEFANEQFFGPGTRLTVL.

This rearrangement joins TRBV5-4 to TRBJ2-7; D is unclear. Looked up from germline, CDR1 is SGHNT and CDR2 is YYREEE (reference sequence). The ends were cut back, 3 bases at V and 4 bases at J, with 20 bases in the middle. This CDR3 is 16 amino acids long. CDR3 sequence reads: CASSSATGVRLYEQYF. Here the CDR3 DNA reads TGTGCCAGCAGCTCCGCAACGGGCGTCCGCTTATACGAGCAGTACTTC.

This clone was observed once. V usage is TRBV6-5 and J usage is TRBJ2-3; 10 bases line up with TRBD2. The CDR3 consists of 14 residues. With V trimmed by 7 bases and J by 3 bases, 4 bases remained unmatched. The V gene's germline CDR1 is MNHEY and CDR2 SVGAGI. The CDR3 loop reads CASKIAGGTDTQYF. CDR3 nucleotide sequence: TGTGCCAGCAAGATAGCGGGGGGAACAGATACGCAGTATTTT.

The chain carries TRBV2 and TRBJ2-7, with TRBD1 matching 8 bases. Germline CDR1 is SNHLY and CDR2 is FYNNEI. The trim removed 6 bases at V and 4 bases at J, leaving 2 bases unmatched. The CDR3 spans 12 residues. Written as DNA, the CDR3 is TGTGCCAGCAGCCGACAGGGGTACGAGCAGTACTTC. Protein: CASSRQGYEQYF. The complete variable domain, with remaining parts taken from reference TRBV2 and TRBJ2-7, reads EPEVTQTPSHQVTQMGQEVILRCVPISNHLYFYWYRQILGQKVEFLVSFYNNEISEKSEIFDDQFSVERPDGSNFTLKIRSTKLEDSAMYFCASSRQGYEQYFGPGTRLTVT.

This rearrangement joins TRBV6-6 to TRBJ2-1; 9 bases fit TRBD1. Trimming took 4 bases from V and 6 from J; bases not matched to a gene: 7. CDR1 and CDR2 (germline): MNHNY, SVGAGI (reference sequence). The CDR3 spans 15 residues. The CDR3 DNA reads as TGTGCCAGCAGTTCACCCGGGACAGGGAGCAATGAGCAGTTCTTC. Encoded protein: CASSSPGTGSNEQFF.

This sequence joins TRBV7-6 and TRBJ2-1; 9 bases match TRBD2. In germline, CDR1 is SGHVS, CDR2 FNYEAQ. The CDR3 runs to 16 residues. Unmatched junction bases numbered 4, after V lost 3 bases and J lost 1 base. This CDR3 is CASSFVAGDSYNEQFF. As DNA, the CDR3 is TGTGCCAGCAGCTTTGTAGCGGGGGATTCCTACAATGAGCAGTTCTTC.

The gene calls are TRBV10-3 and TRBJ2-5; 10 nucleotides align to TRBD1. Germline V gives CDR1 ENHRY, CDR2 SYGVKD. V shed 5 bases and J 5 bases; nucleotides not matched to a gene: 5. The CDR3 extends over 14 amino acids. CDR3 nucleotide sequence: TGTGCCATCAGTCGGGACAGGGGTTGGGAGACCCAGTACTTC. Residues: CAISRDRGWETQYF.

The gene calls are TRBV4-1 and TRBJ1-1, with a tentative D call TRBD1 (5 bases). V was trimmed by 0 bases and J by 0 bases, leaving 8 bases between them. The CDR3 length is 15 residues. Germline CDR1 reads MGHRA; CDR2 reads YSYEKL. CDR3 sequence (DNA): TGCGCCAGCAGCCAAGAAGCACAGGTGAACACTGAAGCTTTCTTT. Amino acids: CASSQEAQVNTEAFF.

The chain employs TRBV28 and TRBJ1-5; weak D call: TRBD1 (6 bases). This CDR3 is built from 15 residues. The V gene lost 2 bases and the J gene lost 6 bases, with 14 bases spanning the gap. Germline V gives CDR1 MDHEN, CDR2 SYDVKM. The CDR3 DNA sequence: TGTGCCAGCAGTTTACTTTGGGACATTGGTCAGCCCCAGCATTTT. The encoded protein is CASSLLWDIGQPQHF. Combining the CDR3 with reference TRBV28 and TRBJ1-5 gives the whole variable domain DVKVTQSSRYLVKRTGEKVFLECVQDMDHENMFWYRQDPGLGLRLIYFSYDVKMKEKGDIPEGYSVSREKKERFSLILESASTNQTSMYLCASSLLWDIGQPQHFGDGTRLSIL.

The chain combines TRBV5-1 with TRBJ1-2; TRBD1 aligns across 7 bases. Looked up from germline, CDR1 is SGHRS and CDR2 is YFSETQ. The CDR3 length is 16 residues. The V and J ends lost 4 bases and 3 bases, in that order; junction bases with no gene match: 12. The CDR3 DNA sequence: TGCGCCAGCAGCCGGCTGGGACAGACTTGGGACTATGGCTACACCTTC. Its protein is CASSRLGQTWDYGYTF.

V usage is TRBV7-2 and J usage is TRBJ2-7; weak D call: TRBD2 (5 bases). Looked up from germline, CDR1 is SGHTA and CDR2 is FQGNSA. Trimming stripped 0 bases from V and 6 bases from J, with 12 bases between. The CDR3 covers 14 residues. The CDR3, as DNA: TGTGCCAGCAGCTTAGCCCGGGGTAGAGGCGAGCAGTACTTC. Translated: CASSLARGRGEQYF.

The chain recombines TRBV23-1 with TRBJ1-3; D remains ambiguous. TRBV23-1 is placed among ORFs of uncertain function. Trimming left V 0 bases short and J 4 bases short, with 13 bases between. The CDR3 runs to 16 residues. CDR3 bases: TGCGCCAGCAGTCAATCTCCAGAACCGAGAGGAAACACCATATATTTT. Translated: CASSQSPEPRGNTIYF.

A single count supports this clone. The genes are TRBV4-3 and TRBJ1-3; TRBD1 is a possible D gene (6 bases). The CDR3 contains 15 residues. Trimming took 0 bases from V and 7 from J, leaving 13 bases between them. Germline assignment: CDR1 LGHNA and CDR2 YSLEER. CDR3 sequence: CASSQDPVGGNTIYF. Here the CDR3 DNA reads TGCGCCAGCAGCCAAGACCCAGTGGGGGGCAACACCATATATTTT.

This clone was found once. The rearrangement links TRBV4-1 to TRBJ2-5; weak D call: TRBD2 (5 bases). V was pared by 0 bases and J by 5 bases, with 7 bases between. The CDR3 is 13 amino acids. Germline assignment: CDR1 MGHRA and CDR2 YSYEKL. CDR3 amino acids: CASSQEPGETQYF. DNA for the CDR3: TGCGCCAGCAGCCAAGAGCCGGGGGAGACCCAGTACTTC.

Comment on this clone: This CDR3 is also generated by other DNA sequences in the sample. CDR3 sequence reads: CASSQGLGEAFF. The CDR3 nucleotides read TGTGCCAGCAGTCAGGGGCTTGGGGAAGCTTTCTTT. V usage is TRBV25-1 and J usage is TRBJ1-1; D possibly corresponds to TRBD1 (6 bases). This CDR3 is built from 12 residues. Germline V gene data show CDR1 as MGHDK and CDR2 as SYGVNS. Trimming left V 5 bases short and J 8 bases short, with 12 bases between.